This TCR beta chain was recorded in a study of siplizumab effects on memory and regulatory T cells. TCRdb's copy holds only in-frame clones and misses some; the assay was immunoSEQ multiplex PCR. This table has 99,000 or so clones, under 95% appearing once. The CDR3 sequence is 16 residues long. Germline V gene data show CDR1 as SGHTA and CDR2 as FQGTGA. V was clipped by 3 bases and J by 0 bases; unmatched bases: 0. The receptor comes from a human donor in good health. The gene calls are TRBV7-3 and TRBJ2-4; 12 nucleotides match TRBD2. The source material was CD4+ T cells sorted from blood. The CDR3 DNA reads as TGTGCCAGCAGCTTGACTAGCGGGAGAGCCAAAAACATTCAGTACTTC. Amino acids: CASSLTSGRAKNIQYF.